This TCR beta chain was obtained from a study of TIL therapy for anti-PD-1-resistant metastatic lung cancer. Background on the study: Patients had a median age of approximately 56 years (range roughly 38-85).

Time point denoted: pre-treatment sample, taken before nivolumab and TIL therapy. Patients were adults with stage 4 NSCLC. The immunoSEQ assay was v3. Survey-level samples got approximately 2 million read pairs; deep-level samples got roughly 4.5-6 million. The assay was immunoSEQ multiplex PCR, and TCRdb's table has in-frame clones only and misses some. Of tens of thousands of clones listed, about nine tenths are singletons. Concerning this clone itself: Its antigen is unidentified.

General study points: Treatment-naive, never-smoker and oncogene-addicted patients were overrepresented in this highly selected cohort.

The V gene end was trimmed by 2 bases and the J gene end by 7 bases; junction bases not matched to a gene: 5. Per the germline V gene, CDR1 is MDHEN and CDR2 is SYDVKM. The CDR3 covers 15 residues. The chain employs TRBV28 and TRBJ2-7; TRBD2 agrees at 13 bases. Sequences were derived from blood, sampled at baseline. The receptor comes from a person aged 25-85 years with non-small cell lung cancer. CDR3 sequence (DNA): TGTGCCAGCAGTTTAACTAGCGGGAGGGCCGATGAGCAGTACTTC. Amino acid sequence: CASSLTSGRADEQYF.